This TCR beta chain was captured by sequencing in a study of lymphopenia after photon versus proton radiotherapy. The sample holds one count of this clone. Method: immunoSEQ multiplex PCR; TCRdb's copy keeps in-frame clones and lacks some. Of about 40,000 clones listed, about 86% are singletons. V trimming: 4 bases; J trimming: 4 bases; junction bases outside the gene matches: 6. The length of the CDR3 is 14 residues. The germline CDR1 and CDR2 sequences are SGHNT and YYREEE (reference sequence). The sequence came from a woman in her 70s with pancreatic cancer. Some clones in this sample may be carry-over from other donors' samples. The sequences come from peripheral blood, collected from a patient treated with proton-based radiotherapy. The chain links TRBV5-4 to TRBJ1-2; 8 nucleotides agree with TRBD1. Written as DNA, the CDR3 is TGTGCCAGCAGCGGCGGACAGGGTCCCTATGGCTACACCTTC. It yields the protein CASSGGQGPYGYTF.